Below, 32 T cell receptor beta chains from the same sample are listed, as sequenced in a study of T cell repertoires in cytomegalovirus infection. MiXCR was run by TCRdb on the reads, yielding one entry per CDR3 protein. The sample shows some 700,000 distinct CDR3 sequences, approximately 40% of them seen only once. Sequencing input: PBMCs. All receptors derive from a human donor in good health (CMV status not recorded). Some clones in this sample may be carry-over from other donors' samples.

Regarding this clonotype: A much larger clone sits a single nucleotide away, making a read error possible. This rearrangement joins TRBV7-8 to TRBJ2-7; D is perhaps TRBD2 (5 bases). Germline loops: CDR1 SGHVS, CDR2 FQNEAQ. V lost 1 base and J lost 2, with 15 bases in between. CDR3 length: 16 residues. The CDR3 bases are TGTGCCAGCAGCTTAGTGACGGGGTCTTTGCCCTACGAGCAGTACTTC. It encodes CASSLVTGSLPYEQYF.

This clonotype was picked up many times. This chain links TRBV7-8 with TRBJ2-1; 7 nucleotides agree with TRBD1. This CDR3 comprises 16 residues. The germline gives CDR1 SGHVS, CDR2 FQNEAQ. Losses at the gene ends were 3 bases for V and 6 bases for J; bases not matched to a gene: 11. CDR3 residues: CASSLLGTYRGNEQFF. The CDR3 DNA follows: TGTGCCAGCAGCTTGTTAGGGACCTACAGGGGCAATGAGCAGTTCTTC.

With respect to this clonotype: A read error may be the cause here, since a much bigger clone is one base away. This chain connects TRBV7-3 to TRBJ2-5; 8 bases align to TRBD1. This CDR3 is 14 amino acids long. In germline, CDR1 is SGHTA, CDR2 FQGTGA. Losses at the gene ends were 5 bases for V and 5 bases for J; bases not matched to a gene: 7. CDR3 in DNA: TGTGCCAGCAGCCCCCGGACAGGGTTCGAGACCCAGTACTTC. This encodes CASSPRTGFETQYF.

The genes are TRBV4-1 and TRBJ1-1, with 9 bases that match TRBD1. Germline CDR1 is MGHRA and CDR2 is YSYEKL. The V and J ends lost 3 bases and 6 bases, in that order; junction bases with no gene match: 11. This CDR3 contains 16 residues. CDR3 sequence: CASSQEGDRGFSEAFF. Here the CDR3 DNA reads TGCGCCAGCAGCCAGGAAGGAGACAGGGGGTTTTCTGAAGCTTTCTTT.

In this sample, this clonotype turned up once. CDR3 amino acids: CASSPNPTGGRGEQFF. The CDR3 coding sequence is TGTGCCAGCAGCCCCAACCCGACAGGGGGGAGGGGTGAGCAGTTCTTC. V and J are TRBV7-4 and TRBJ2-1; TRBD1 aligns across 9 bases. The CDR3 runs to 16 residues. The germline V gene encodes CDR1 SGHVT and CDR2 SQSDAQ. Unmatched junction bases numbered 14, after V lost 5 bases and J lost 9 bases.

This clonotype appeared a few times. This chain connects TRBV4-1 to TRBJ1-5, with TRBD1 matching over 7 bases. Looked up from germline, CDR1 is MGHRA and CDR2 is YSYEKL. The V and J ends lost 3 bases and 5 bases, in that order; junction bases with no gene match: 25. CDR3 length: 21 residues. Written as DNA, the CDR3 is TGCGCCAGCAGCCAGACAGGGCCGCCTACGCCCATTAGGTACAGGGATCAGCCCCAGCATTTT. It translates to CASSQTGPPTPIRYRDQPQHF.

This clonotype was observed a handful of times. This chain links TRBV7-2 with TRBJ1-6, with unresolved D. Germline V gives CDR1 SGHTA, CDR2 FQGNSA. Trimming took 3 bases from V and 5 from J, leaving 14 bases between them. This CDR3 region has 16 residues. DNA of the CDR3: TGTGCCAGCAGCTTGCGTCCCGCTGGGGATAATTCACCCCTCCACTTT. Translated, it gives CASSLRPAGDNSPLHF. The full variable domain, with the rest looked up from reference TRBV7-2 and TRBJ1-6, is GAGVSQSPSNKVTEKGKDVELRCDPISGHTALYWYRQSLGQGLEFLIYFQGNSAPDKSGLPSDRFSAERTGGSVSTLTIQRTQQEDSAVYLCASSLRPAGDNSPLHFGNGTRLTVT.

This clonotype was observed many times. This chain links TRBV7-2 with TRBJ1-1, with D perhaps matching TRBD1 (5 bases). V was clipped by 5 bases and J by 1 base, with 11 bases between them. The CDR3 has 14 amino acids. CDR1 is SGHTA, CDR2 FQGNSA, per germline. The CDR3 DNA follows: TGTGCCAGCAGCCGATCGGGGGGGAACACTGAAGCTTTCTTT. As protein: CASSRSGGNTEAFF.

This clonotype was found many times. The genes are TRBV7-2 and TRBJ2-1; TRBD1 matches at 9 bases. This CDR3 comprises 13 residues. CDR1 SGHTA and CDR2 FQGNSA come from the germline V gene. J gave up 7 bases and V 6 bases, and 4 bases lay outside the gene matches. The CDR3 nucleotides are TGTGCCAGCAGGGGGACAGGGCAGAATGAGCAGTTCTTC. It codes for CASRGTGQNEQFF.

This clonotype has only a few counts. The CDR3 bases are TGTGCCAGCAGGGCCGGGACTCAAGGAGATACGCAGTATTTT. Protein product: CASRAGTQGDTQYF. The chain has TRBV2 and TRBJ2-3, with a weak D call TRBD2 (6 bases). CDR1 SNHLY and CDR2 FYNNEI come from the germline V gene. The ends were cut back, 6 bases at V and 5 bases at J, with 15 bases in the middle. CDR3 length: 14 residues.

The gene calls are TRBV19 and TRBJ2-1; weak D call: TRBD1 (5 bases). V lost 5 bases to trimming and J lost 8 bases, with 19 bases between them. CDR3 length equals 15 residues. The V gene's germline CDR1 is LNHDA and CDR2 SQIVND (reference sequence). The CDR3 DNA reads as TGTGCCAGTAGTTTGACAGCCGACGGTTACTATGAGCAGTTCTTC. Translating gives CASSLTADGYYEQFF.

V usage is TRBV6-1 and J usage is TRBJ2-3; a possible D gene is TRBD2 (5 bases). This CDR3 spans 16 amino acids. The V gene's germline CDR1 is MNHNS and CDR2 SASEGT. Deletions cut 6 bases from V and 0 bases from J, with 16 bases between. The CDR3 here is CASRTLGSTSTDTQYF. CDR3 in DNA: TGTGCCAGCAGGACCCTGGGGAGCACTAGCACAGATACGCAGTATTTT.

This clonotype has a count of ten or more. The rearrangement uses TRBV12-3 or TRBV12-4 and TRBJ1-2; D call uncertain. V dropped 5 bases and J dropped 8 bases, with 12 bases sitting between them. CDR3 length: 12 amino acids. CDR3 nucleotides: TGTGCCAGCAGTCTCGACGCTGACGGCTACACCTTC. Protein sequence: CASSLDADGYTF.

Notes on this clonotype: A much larger clone sits a single nucleotide away, making a read error possible. The chain uses TRBV7-2 and TRBJ2-1; D uncertain. Germline V gene sequence: CDR1 SGHTA, CDR2 FQGNSA. V lost 5 bases, J lost 9 bases, and 14 bases lay in between. The CDR3 has 13 amino acids. The CDR3 coding sequence is TGTGCCAGCAGCGCCGATAAAGATAGTGAGCAGTTCTTC. It translates to CASSADKDSEQFF.

As for this clonotype: A read error is likely, as this CDR3 ends without the conserved phenylalanine or tryptophan. The DNA is left out, because the CDR3 cannot be placed on it with certainty; the CDR3 is given as TCRdb lists it. This rearrangement joins TRBV7-2 to TRBJ2-3; the D call TRBD2 from the table was never checked on the DNA. The CDR3 length equals 13 residues, ends included. Looked up from germline, CDR1 is SGHTA and CDR2 is FQGNSA. The CDR3 reads CASSEGSGDTPYL.

The chain recombines TRBV28 with TRBJ2-1; 9 bases fit TRBD2. The CDR3 totals 14 residues. Germline values: CDR1 MDHEN, CDR2 SYDVKM. The V and J ends lost 4 bases and 3 bases, in that order; junction bases with no gene match: 1. The CDR3 loop reads CASSSSGDYNEQFF. The DNA of the CDR3 is TGTGCCAGCAGTTCTAGCGGGGACTACAATGAGCAGTTCTTC.

This clonotype was seen a handful of times. CDR3 coding DNA: TGTGCCAGCATTTCTGGAGCAGGGTTCCACGAGCAGTACTTC. It yields the protein CASISGAGFHEQYF. The rearrangement uses TRBV28 and TRBJ2-7; the D gene is possibly TRBD1 (5 bases). This CDR3 region has 14 residues. Germline CDR1 and CDR2: MDHEN and SYDVKM. With 7 bases removed from V and 5 bases from J, the gap between germline ends came to 18 bases.

V gene TRBV20-1 combines with J gene TRBJ2-4; D could derive from TRBD1 or TRBD2 (7 bases each). Trimming took off 1 base at V and 8 bases at J, with 18 bases between the two ends. The CDR3 spans 15 residues. The germline CDR1 and CDR2 sequences are DFQATT and SNEGSKA (reference sequence). CDR3 residues: CSARGGRGRQDIQYF. The CDR3 DNA is TGCAGTGCTAGAGGGGGGAGGGGGCGCCAGGACATTCAGTACTTC.

This chain joins TRBV28 and TRBJ2-7; possibly TRBD1 for D (6 bases). The V end was cut by 7 bases, the J end by 2 bases, with 18 bases between. CDR1 and CDR2 from the germline V gene are MDHEN and SYDVKM. This CDR3 is built from 15 residues. In DNA form, the CDR3 reads TGTGCCAGCACCGCCCCGAGGGGGTTGACCTACGAGCAGTACTTC. Translating gives CASTAPRGLTYEQYF.

This clonotype was detected many times. The genes are TRBV7-2 and TRBJ2-3; TRBD1 agrees at 10 bases. Germline V gene sequence: CDR1 SGHTA, CDR2 FQGNSA. The V segment lost 7 bases and the J segment 7 bases; nucleotides outside the gene matches: 11. The CDR3 is made up of 15 amino acids. CDR3 DNA sequence: TGTGCCAGCATCCTCCGGGACAGGGGCGCCCATACGCAGTATTTT. Translation gives CASILRDRGAHTQYF.

The CDR3 reads CASRHGTQVGELFF. CDR3 DNA: TGCGCCAGCAGACACGGAACACAGGTCGGGGAGCTGTTTTTT. This sequence joins TRBV4-1 and TRBJ2-2; the D gene is possibly TRBD1 (5 bases). V lost 6 bases and J lost 7, with 15 bases in between. This CDR3 spans 14 amino acids. Per germline, CDR1 MGHRA and CDR2 YSYEKL.

This clonotype came up a few times. The DNA of the CDR3 is TGTGCCAGTAAAAAGAGGGACAGCGGGACCAATCAGCCCCAGCATTTT. This encodes CASKKRDSGTNQPQHF. V usage is TRBV19 and J usage is TRBJ1-5; 7 bases are a match to TRBD1. Looked up from germline, CDR1 is LNHDA and CDR2 is SQIVND (reference sequence). The CDR3 sequence is 16 residues long. V shed 7 bases and J 3 bases; nucleotides not matched to a gene: 12.

The chain combines TRBV12-5 with TRBJ1-3; D is unclear. Trimming took 1 base from V and 4 from J, leaving 8 bases between them. The CDR3 consists of 14 residues. Germline V gives CDR1 LGHNT, CDR2 FRNRAP. The CDR3 nucleotides are TGTGCTAGTGGTTTGGGAGGAATCGGAAACACCATATATTTT. This sequence encodes CASGLGGIGNTIYF.

J is TRBJ1-2 and V is TRBV7-3; the D is unclear. CDR1 is SGHTA and CDR2 is FQGTGA in the germline V gene. Trimming took off 2 bases at V and 6 bases at J, with 13 bases between the two ends. The CDR3 covers 14 residues. The CDR3 region is CASSLASPSHGYTF. The CDR3 nucleotides read TGTGCCAGCAGCTTAGCTTCGCCCAGTCATGGCTACACCTTC.

Remarks on this clonotype: With a much larger clone just one base away, this may be a read error. The chain carries TRBV7-2 and TRBJ2-7, with TRBD2 as a possible D gene (6 bases). V lost 4 bases and J 4 bases, leaving 20 bases between the germline ends. Germline lookup yields CDR1 SGHTA and CDR2 FQGNSA. The CDR3 runs to 16 residues. The CDR3, as DNA: TGTGCCAGCAGCTCCGCTGCGGGACTCGGAACTTACGAGCAGTACTTC. The encoded protein is CASSSAAGLGTYEQYF.

This clonotype showed up just a few times. This sequence joins TRBV10-2 and TRBJ2-1, with D possibly TRBD2 on 5 matching bases. Germline values: CDR1 WSHSY, CDR2 SAAADI. V gave up 7 bases and J gave up 6 bases, with 10 bases separating them. CDR3 length equals 12 residues. CDR3 residues: CASMRARNEQFF. In DNA, the CDR3 is TGCGCCAGCATGAGGGCGCGCAATGAGCAGTTCTTC.

This clonotype was seen a single time. The chain joins TRBV28 to TRBJ2-2; no clear D. Germline loops: CDR1 MDHEN, CDR2 SYDVKM. V shed 5 bases and J shed 4 bases, with 20 bases lying between them. The CDR3 runs to 17 residues. Here the CDR3 DNA reads TGTGCCAGCAGTCCCCCAATAATCTACTCCTCCACCGGGGAGCTGTTTTTT. Amino acid sequence: CASSPPIIYSSTGELFF.

This rearrangement joins TRBV18 to TRBJ2-5, with no clear D. The CDR3 covers 16 residues. From germline, CDR1 is KGHSH and CDR2 LQKENI. V lost 1 base, J lost 1 base, and 13 bases lay in between. The CDR3 spells CASSPLGLTPQETQYF. DNA for the CDR3: TGTGCCAGCTCACCACTGGGGTTGACCCCCCAAGAGACCCAGTACTTC.

For this clonotype: The junction does not match germline at one end; this may be a read error. The genes are TRBV6-5 and TRBJ1-6; perhaps TRBD1 as D (6 bases). Germline-derived CDR1 and CDR2 are MNHEY and SVGAGI. The CDR3 is made up of 12 amino acids. The CDR3 region is CASSSTRGTTNF. DNA for the CDR3: TGTGCCAGCAGTTCGACCCGCGGGACAACGAACTTT.

J is TRBJ2-6 and V is TRBV28, with D possibly matching TRBD2 (6 bases). This CDR3 region has 22 residues. Germline V gene sequence: CDR1 MDHEN, CDR2 SYDVKM. Between the trimmed V and J ends, which lost 2 bases and 0 bases, there was a span of 26 bases. DNA for the CDR3: TGTGCCAGCAGTTTAAGGTCTCGTCGGAAAGGGGAGGCTTGCTCTGGGGCCAACGTCCTGACTTTC. Residues: CASSLRSRRKGEACSGANVLTF.

The chain carries TRBV9 and TRBJ2-5; 10 bases fit TRBD2. In germline, CDR1 is SGDLS, CDR2 YYNGEE. The CDR3 loop spans 16 amino acids. V gave up 1 base and J gave up 0 bases; unmatched junction bases: 3. The CDR3 loop reads CASSVSSGGYQETQYF. CDR3 nucleotides: TGTGCCAGCAGCGTATCTAGCGGGGGCTACCAAGAGACCCAGTACTTC.

This clonotype showed up just a few times. The CDR3 DNA follows: TGTGCCAGCAGTTACGGCCTAGCGGGAGGGATGGCAGATACGCAGTATTTT. Translated: CASSYGLAGGMADTQYF. V gene TRBV6-5 combines with J gene TRBJ2-3, with 12 positions matching TRBD2. Trimming cost V 2 bases and J 4 bases; bases outside gene matches: 7. The CDR3 spans 17 residues. CDR1 and CDR2 (germline): MNHEY, SVGAGI.